The 19 T cell receptor beta chains below were found in one sample sequenced in a study of blood T cell repertoires in COVID-19. Data came from immunoSEQ multiplex PCR; TCRdb stores just in-frame clones and leaves some out. The sample includes 180,000 or so clones, around 80% of them seen just once. Sequencing was performed on peripheral blood. The receptors were gathered from a woman older than 75 with COVID-19, enrolled during active disease.

The gene calls are TRBV27 and TRBJ2-5; D may be TRBD1 (6 bases). The CDR3 totals 16 residues. The ends were cut back, 4 bases at V and 5 bases at J, with 20 bases in the middle. Germline CDR1 reads MNHEY; CDR2 reads SMNVEV (reference sequence). The DNA of the CDR3 is TGTGCCAGCAGTTCGTTTGGACAGCGATTGCGGGAGACCCAGTACTTC. It is translated as CASSSFGQRLRETQYF.

This chain connects TRBV20-1 to TRBJ2-1, with D perhaps matching TRBD1 (5 bases). The germline V gene has CDR1 DFQATT and CDR2 SNEGSKA (reference sequence). V lost 3 bases and J 6 bases, leaving 12 bases between the germline ends. The CDR3 has 13 amino acids. CDR3 protein: CSASTQAINEQFF. CDR3 coding DNA: TGCAGTGCTAGTACACAGGCTATCAATGAGCAGTTCTTC.

The chain uses TRBV5-5 and TRBJ1-1; 8 positions agree with TRBD1. With 2 bases clipped from V and 6 bases from J, the junction kept 15 bases outside the gene matches. This CDR3 region has 17 residues. Germline V gene lookup returns CDR1 SGHKS and CDR2 YYEKEE (reference sequence). For the CDR3, the DNA is TGTGCCAGCAGCTTAATTATGTCAGGGGGCCCAGGGTCTGAAGCTTTCTTT. This codes for CASSLIMSGGPGSEAFF.

The V gene is TRBV5-8, the J gene TRBJ2-6; D perhaps matches TRBD1 (5 bases). This CDR3 comprises 15 residues. Trimming pared 4 bases from V and 0 bases from J, leaving 8 bases between. From germline, CDR1 is SGHTS and CDR2 YDEGEE. The DNA for the CDR3 is TGTGCCAGCAGCCCCAGGGTCTCTGGGGCCAACGTCCTGACTTTC. Translating it yields CASSPRVSGANVLTF.

This chain connects TRBV6-2 or TRBV6-3 to TRBJ1-6; 9 bases match TRBD1. The germline gives CDR1 MNHEY, CDR2 SVGEGT. This CDR3 spans 13 amino acids. J was trimmed by 14 bases and V by 5 bases; bases with no gene match: 7. The DNA of the CDR3 is TGTGCCAGCAGTCCGCTGGGGACAGGGTCCCTCCACTTT. Its protein is CASSPLGTGSLHF.

The rearrangement joins TRBV7-9 to TRBJ2-5; 10 bases match TRBD2. Per the germline V gene, CDR1 is SEHNR and CDR2 is FQNEAQ (reference sequence). The ends lost 5 bases at V and 2 bases at J; junction bases unmatched: 11. There are 17 residues in the CDR3. The CDR3 here is CASSKNRGLASQETQYF. CDR3 bases: TGTGCCAGCAGCAAGAACCGGGGACTAGCGAGTCAAGAGACCCAGTACTTC.

This rearrangement joins TRBV2 to TRBJ2-7; TRBD1 matches 7 bases. The CDR3 has 14 amino acids. Per germline, CDR1 SNHLY and CDR2 FYNNEI. Trimming cost V 6 bases and J 0 bases; bases outside gene matches: 5. The CDR3 DNA is TGTGCCAGCAGGATGGACAGGAACTCCTACGAGCAGTACTTC. Encoded protein: CASRMDRNSYEQYF.

This clone was counted only a few times. This chain uses TRBV19 with TRBJ1-2; 9 bases fit TRBD1. Germline V gene data show CDR1 as LNHDA and CDR2 as SQIVND (reference sequence). V shed 6 bases and J 2 bases; nucleotides not matched to a gene: 4. There are 14 residues in the CDR3. CDR3 nucleotides: TGTGCCAGTAGCCCGACAGGGGGAAACTATGGCTACACCTTC. It specifies CASSPTGGNYGYTF.

The chain couples TRBV6-5 to TRBJ1-1, with D tentatively TRBD1 (6 bases). Trimming cost V 7 bases and J 2 bases, with 17 bases left between them. The CDR3 spans 15 residues. Germline-derived CDR1 and CDR2 are MNHEY and SVGAGI. CDR3 coding DNA: TGTGCCAGCACTCCCACAGGGATTATTAACACTGAAGCTTTCTTT. Its translation is CASTPTGIINTEAFF.

This clone has only a few counts. The chain has TRBV9 and TRBJ2-1; a possible D gene is TRBD2 (7 bases). The germline V and J ends were trimmed by 0 bases and 13 bases, with 14 bases remaining between them. Germline lookup yields CDR1 SGDLS and CDR2 YYNGEE. The CDR3 sequence is 13 residues long. In DNA, the CDR3 is TGTGCCAGCAGCGTAGAGGAGGGGGGGCTACAGTTCTTC. Its protein is CASSVEEGGLQFF.

This chain uses TRBV2 with TRBJ2-7; TRBD2 matches at 8 bases. CDR1 SNHLY and CDR2 FYNNEI come from the germline V gene. V lost 3 bases and J lost 8; bases outside the gene matches: 9. The CDR3 sequence is 14 residues long. The CDR3 coding sequence is TGTGCCAGCAGTGAGGGCGGGGGGTATAACCAGCAGTACTTC. Translation: CASSEGGGYNQQYF.

The V and J genes are TRBV6-5 and TRBJ1-1, with TRBD1 identical over 9 bases. With 3 bases clipped from V and 4 bases from J, the junction kept 9 bases outside the gene matches. CDR1 and CDR2 from the germline V gene are MNHEY and SVGAGI. There are 16 residues in the CDR3. The CDR3 DNA reads as TGTGCCAGCAGTTATTTCCCGACAGGGGGAAGCACTGAAGCTTTCTTT. Translated: CASSYFPTGGSTEAFF.

The genes are TRBV15 and TRBJ2-5, with D maybe TRBD1 (6 bases). Germline-derived CDR1 and CDR2 are LNHNV and YYDKDF (reference sequence). There are 15 residues in the CDR3. V was shortened by 0 bases and J by 5 bases, with 13 bases between the two germline ends. The CDR3 DNA is TGTGCCACCAGCAGAGATTTGGCAGGGGCGGAGACCCAGTACTTC. Translated: CATSRDLAGAETQYF.

This chain connects TRBV15 to TRBJ2-2, with TRBD1 matching over 7 bases. The CDR3 is made up of 14 amino acids. V gave up 4 bases and J gave up 6 bases; unmatched junction bases: 5. Germline assignment: CDR1 LNHNV and CDR2 YYDKDF (reference sequence). CDR3 sequence reads: CATSMGRGSGELFF. The CDR3 DNA reads TGTGCCACCAGCATGGGCAGGGGGTCCGGGGAGCTGTTTTTT.

This clone has only one observation. V usage is TRBV6-2 or TRBV6-3 and J usage is TRBJ2-3; D possibly corresponds to TRBD2 (6 bases). Germline loops: CDR1 MNHEY, CDR2 SVGEGT. The CDR3 is made up of 13 amino acids. Trimming removed 6 bases from V and 7 bases from J, with 14 bases in between. CDR3 residues: CASSRDSGNTQYF. CDR3 nucleotides: TGTGCCAGCAGCCGGGACTCCGGTAATACGCAGTATTTT.

V gene TRBV27 combines with J gene TRBJ1-5, with 9 nucleotides matching TRBD1. The germline V gene has CDR1 MNHEY and CDR2 SMNVEV (reference sequence). V lost 5 bases and J lost 0; bases outside the gene matches: 5. This CDR3 comprises 16 residues. As DNA, the CDR3 is TGTGCCAGCAGTAGACGGACAGGGGATAGCAATCAGCCCCAGCATTTT. Translated: CASSRRTGDSNQPQHF.

This chain joins TRBV2 and TRBJ2-3; weak D call: TRBD1 (5 bases). This CDR3 contains 10 residues. Germline V gene sequence: CDR1 SNHLY, CDR2 FYNNEI. Trimming pared 5 bases from V and 10 bases from J, leaving 7 bases between. The CDR3 nucleotides are TGTGCCAGCAGTCTCAGGGCGCAGTATTTT. This translates into CASSLRAQYF.

J is TRBJ2-1 and V is TRBV3-1 (or the pseudogene TRBV3-2); 11 bases fit TRBD2. This CDR3 has 15 residues. The V and J ends lost 3 bases and 2 bases, in that order; junction bases with no gene match: 0. Germline V gene lookup returns CDR1 LGHDT and CDR2 YNNKEL (reference sequence). This CDR3 reads CASSQTSGAYNEQFF. CDR3 bases: TGTGCCAGCAGCCAGACTAGCGGGGCCTACAATGAGCAGTTCTTC.

The chain links TRBV7-6 to TRBJ2-5, with TRBD2 as a possible D gene (6 bases). The V end was cut by 5 bases, the J end by 5 bases, with 21 bases between. The CDR3 is 16 amino acids. Germline lookup yields CDR1 SGHVS and CDR2 FNYEAQ. The CDR3 sequence is CASSPFMGLRSETQYF. Here the CDR3 DNA reads TGTGCCAGCAGCCCATTCATGGGACTCAGGTCGGAGACCCAGTACTTC.